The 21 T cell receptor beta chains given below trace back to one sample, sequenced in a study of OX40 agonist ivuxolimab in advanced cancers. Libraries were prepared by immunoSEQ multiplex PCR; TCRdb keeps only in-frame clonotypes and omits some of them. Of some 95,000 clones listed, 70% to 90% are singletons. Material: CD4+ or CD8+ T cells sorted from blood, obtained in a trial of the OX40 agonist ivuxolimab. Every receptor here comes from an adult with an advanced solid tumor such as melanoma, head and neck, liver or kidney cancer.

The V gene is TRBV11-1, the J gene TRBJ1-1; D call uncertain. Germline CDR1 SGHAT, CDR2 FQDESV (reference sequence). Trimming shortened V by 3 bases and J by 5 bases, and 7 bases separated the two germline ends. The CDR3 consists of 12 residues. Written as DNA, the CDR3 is TGTGCCAGCAGCTTGCGCTCGACTGAAGCTTTCTTT. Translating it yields CASSLRSTEAFF. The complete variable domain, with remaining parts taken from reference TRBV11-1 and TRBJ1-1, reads EAEVAQSPRYKITEKSQAVAFWCDPISGHATLYWYRQILGQGPELLVQFQDESVVDDSQLPKDRFSAERLKGVDSTLKIQPAELGDSAMYLCASSLRSTEAFFGQGTRLTVV.

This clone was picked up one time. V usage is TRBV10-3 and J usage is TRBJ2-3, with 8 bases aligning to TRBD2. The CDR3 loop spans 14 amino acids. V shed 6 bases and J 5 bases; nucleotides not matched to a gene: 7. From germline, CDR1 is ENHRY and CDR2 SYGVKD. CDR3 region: CAISEGLAEDTQYF. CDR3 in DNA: TGTGCCATCAGCGAAGGACTAGCTGAAGATACGCAGTATTTT.

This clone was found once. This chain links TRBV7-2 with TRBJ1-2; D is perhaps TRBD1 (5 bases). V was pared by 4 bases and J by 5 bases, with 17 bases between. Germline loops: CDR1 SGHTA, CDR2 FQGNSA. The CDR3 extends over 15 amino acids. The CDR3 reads CASSSADMLGYGYTF. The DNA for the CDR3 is TGTGCCAGCAGCTCTGCGGACATGCTGGGGTATGGCTACACCTTC.

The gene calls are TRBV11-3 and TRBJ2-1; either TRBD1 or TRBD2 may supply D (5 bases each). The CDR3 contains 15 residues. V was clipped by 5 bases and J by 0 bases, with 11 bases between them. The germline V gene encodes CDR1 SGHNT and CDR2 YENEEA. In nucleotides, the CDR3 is TGTGCCAGCAGCCTGGGGGTCACCTCCTACAATGAGCAGTTCTTC. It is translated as CASSLGVTSYNEQFF.

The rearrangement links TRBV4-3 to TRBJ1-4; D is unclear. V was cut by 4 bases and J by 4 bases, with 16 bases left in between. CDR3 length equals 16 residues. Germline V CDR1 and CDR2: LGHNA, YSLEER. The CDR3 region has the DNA TGCGCCAGCAGCCGGCTAGCGACCGAGAATAATGAAAAACTGTTTTTT. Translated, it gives CASSRLATENNEKLFF.

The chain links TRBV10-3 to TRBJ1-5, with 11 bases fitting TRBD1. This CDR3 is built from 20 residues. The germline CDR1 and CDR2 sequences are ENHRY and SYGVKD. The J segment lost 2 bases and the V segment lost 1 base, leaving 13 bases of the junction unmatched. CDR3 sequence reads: CAISEFPGQGAGYGNQPQHF. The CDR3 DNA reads TGTGCCATCAGTGAGTTCCCTGGACAGGGGGCAGGGTATGGCAATCAGCCCCAGCATTTT.

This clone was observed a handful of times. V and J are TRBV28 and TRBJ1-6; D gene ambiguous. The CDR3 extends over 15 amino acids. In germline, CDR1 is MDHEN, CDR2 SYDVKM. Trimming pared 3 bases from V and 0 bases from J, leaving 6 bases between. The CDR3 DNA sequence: TGTGCCAGCAGTTTGGGGAGCTCCTATAATTCACCCCTCCACTTT. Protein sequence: CASSLGSSYNSPLHF.

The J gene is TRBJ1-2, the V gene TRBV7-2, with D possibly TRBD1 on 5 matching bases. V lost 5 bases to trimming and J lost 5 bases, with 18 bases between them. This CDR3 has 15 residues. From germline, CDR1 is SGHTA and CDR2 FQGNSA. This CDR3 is CASSPTRTLAYGYTF. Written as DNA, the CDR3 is TGTGCCAGCAGCCCAACCCGGACATTGGCTTATGGCTACACCTTC.

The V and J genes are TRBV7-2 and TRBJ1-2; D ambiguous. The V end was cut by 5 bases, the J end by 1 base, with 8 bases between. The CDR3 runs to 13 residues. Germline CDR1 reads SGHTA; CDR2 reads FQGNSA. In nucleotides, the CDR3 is TGTGCCAGCAGCCCCGACCGTAACTATGGCTACACCTTC. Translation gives CASSPDRNYGYTF.

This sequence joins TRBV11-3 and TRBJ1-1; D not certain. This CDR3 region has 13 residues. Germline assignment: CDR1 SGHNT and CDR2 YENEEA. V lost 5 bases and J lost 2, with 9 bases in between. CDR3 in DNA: TGTGCCAGCAGCGCAGACCTCAACACTGAAGCTTTCTTT. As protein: CASSADLNTEAFF.

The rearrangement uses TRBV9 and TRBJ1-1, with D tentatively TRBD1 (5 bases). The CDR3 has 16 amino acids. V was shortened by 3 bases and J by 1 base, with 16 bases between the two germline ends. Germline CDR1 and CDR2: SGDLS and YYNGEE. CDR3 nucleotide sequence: TGTGCCAGCAGCGCCCACCCCGGGGGGGAGAACACTGAAGCTTTCTTT. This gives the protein CASSAHPGGENTEAFF.

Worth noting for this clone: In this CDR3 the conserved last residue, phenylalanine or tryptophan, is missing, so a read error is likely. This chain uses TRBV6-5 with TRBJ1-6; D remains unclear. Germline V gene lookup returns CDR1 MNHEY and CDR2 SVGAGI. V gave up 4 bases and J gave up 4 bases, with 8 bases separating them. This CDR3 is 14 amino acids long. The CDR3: CASSSAGYNSPLHL. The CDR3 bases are TGTGCCAGCAGTTCCGCTGGGTATAATTCACCCCTCCACCTT.

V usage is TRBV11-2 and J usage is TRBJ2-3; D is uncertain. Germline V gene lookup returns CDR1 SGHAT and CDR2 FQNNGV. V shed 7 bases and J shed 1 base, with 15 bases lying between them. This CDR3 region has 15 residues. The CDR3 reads CASTPAPRGTDTQYF. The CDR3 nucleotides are TGTGCCAGCACTCCGGCGCCGCGAGGCACAGATACGCAGTATTTT.

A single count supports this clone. DNA of the CDR3: TGCGCCAGCAGCCAGCGACGGGGCAGCGTGCAAGAGACCCAGTACTTC. Translation gives CASSQRRGSVQETQYF. J is TRBJ2-5 and V is TRBV4-3; D is tentatively TRBD1 or TRBD2 (5 bases each). Germline-derived CDR1 and CDR2 are LGHNA and YSLEER. The CDR3 has 16 residues. V gave up 3 bases and J gave up 2 bases, with 16 bases separating them.

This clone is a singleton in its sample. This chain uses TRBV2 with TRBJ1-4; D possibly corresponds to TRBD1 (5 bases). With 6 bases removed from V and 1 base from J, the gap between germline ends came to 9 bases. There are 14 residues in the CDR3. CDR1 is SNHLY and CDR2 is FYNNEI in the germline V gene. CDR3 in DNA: TGTGCCAGCAGCTTCGACAGAACTAATGAAAAACTGTTTTTT. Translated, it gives CASSFDRTNEKLFF.

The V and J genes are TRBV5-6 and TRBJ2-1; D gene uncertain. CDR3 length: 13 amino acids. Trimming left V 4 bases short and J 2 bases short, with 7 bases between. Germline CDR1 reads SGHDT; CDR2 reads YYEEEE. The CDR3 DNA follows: TGTGCCAGCAGCCCGTCCCCCTACAATGAGCAGTTCTTC. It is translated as CASSPSPYNEQFF.

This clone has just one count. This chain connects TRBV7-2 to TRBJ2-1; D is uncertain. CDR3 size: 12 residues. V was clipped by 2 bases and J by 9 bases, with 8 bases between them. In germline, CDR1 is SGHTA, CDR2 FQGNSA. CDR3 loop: CASSLYTGEQFF. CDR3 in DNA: TGTGCCAGCAGCTTATATACGGGTGAGCAGTTCTTC.

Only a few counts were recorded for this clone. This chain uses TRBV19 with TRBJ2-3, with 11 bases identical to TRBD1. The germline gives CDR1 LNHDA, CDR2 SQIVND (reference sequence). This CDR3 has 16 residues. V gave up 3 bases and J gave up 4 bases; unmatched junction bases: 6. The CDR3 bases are TGTGCCAGTAGTATCGGGGACAGGGGGTTTGCAGATACGCAGTATTTT. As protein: CASSIGDRGFADTQYF.

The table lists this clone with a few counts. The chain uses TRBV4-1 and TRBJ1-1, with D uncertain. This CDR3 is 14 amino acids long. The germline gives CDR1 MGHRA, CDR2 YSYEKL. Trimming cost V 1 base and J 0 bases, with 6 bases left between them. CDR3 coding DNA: TGCGCCAGCAGCCAAGCTAGGCTGAACACTGAAGCTTTCTTT. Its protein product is CASSQARLNTEAFF.

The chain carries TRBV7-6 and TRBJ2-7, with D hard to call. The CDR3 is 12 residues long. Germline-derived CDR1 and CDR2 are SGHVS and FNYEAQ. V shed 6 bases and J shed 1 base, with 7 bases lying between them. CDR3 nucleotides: TGTGCCAGCAGTTCCCGGTCCTACGAGCAGTACTTC. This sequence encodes CASSSRSYEQYF.

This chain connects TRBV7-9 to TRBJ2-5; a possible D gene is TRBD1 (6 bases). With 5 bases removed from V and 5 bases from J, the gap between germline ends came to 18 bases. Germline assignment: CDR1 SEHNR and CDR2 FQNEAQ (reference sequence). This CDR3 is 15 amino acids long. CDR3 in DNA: TGTGCCAGCAGCGTTGGACTCCAGGGGCGGGAGACCCAGTACTTC. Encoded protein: CASSVGLQGRETQYF.